This T cell receptor (beta chain) originates from a study of regulatory T cells in long-lasting Graves disease. Both iRepertoire HTBI primers and Arm-PCR of CDR3 regions were used to build the TCR beta libraries. TCRdb called the multiplex PCR reads again in MiXCR, with one record for every CDR3 protein. The top ten hold 7% to 9.5% of the sample, which has roughly 500,000 distinct CDR3 sequences, around 20% seen once. The CDR3 has 12 residues. V dropped 5 bases and J dropped 5 bases, with 10 bases sitting between them. Germline CDR1 SEHNR, CDR2 FQNEAQ (reference sequence). This clonotype occurred many times. Regarding time point: persistent/refractory GD, antithyroid drugs over 5 years with positive TRAb. PBMC-extracted RNA yielded the TCR library.

J is TRBJ2-7 and V is TRBV7-9; D remains ambiguous. The sample consisted of peripheral blood mononuclear cells (PBMCs), taken when the disease was refractory, from a patient treated with antithyroid drugs. The source of this sequence is a female donor with Graves disease. The CDR3 loop is CASSPGLNEQYF. In DNA, the CDR3 is TGTGCCAGCAGCCCGGGCCTAAACGAGCAGTACTTC.